This TCR beta chain is drawn from a study of somatic mutations in cytotoxic T cells in rheumatoid arthritis (dated 2017 in TCRdb). For the study in its entirety: Some V beta antibody-stained T-cell populations were flow-sorted on a FACSAria II or Sony SH800 at nearly 100% purity, and sorted V beta1+ cells also underwent TCRB sequencing. Whether expanded CD8+ T-cell clones in untreated, newly diagnosed rheumatoid arthritis carry somatic mutations was the study question, and clonality was characterized with TCRB deep sequencing. For 65 rheumatoid arthritis patients and 20 healthy controls, TCRB deep sequencing was carried out. Patient and control groups had essentially identical median ages. Paper-wide results and their limitations: The finding that TRBV07 was slightly underrepresented in patients was left unadjusted for multiple comparisons. In patients, CD8+ clonality rose with age (Spearman r of about 0.51), which was not the case in healthy controls. The antigen targets of the expanded CD8+ clones were unknown, and absence from virus-specific databases did not rule out viral specificity. In about an eighth of the roughly 60 patients, more than 20% of CD8+ cells belonged to the largest CD8+ clone, while several identical CD8+ TCRB sequences were shared between blood and synovial fluid. CD8+ T-cell clonality did not differ significantly between rheumatoid arthritis patients and age-matched healthy controls.

The 20 or so healthy controls were blood donors whose buffy coats were used; they had a median age of approximately 58 years (range about 21-75), and 50% to 55% were female. CD4+ and CD8+ cells were isolated by positive magnetic bead selection on an AutoMACS, and purity was checked by flow cytometry. Peripheral blood mononuclear cells were isolated by Ficoll-Paque PLUS density gradient separation. DNA was extracted from CD4-enriched, CD8-enriched or PBMC samples with Nucleospin Tissue or Tissue XS kits and quantified with a Qubit 2.0 fluorometer. This clone was recorded only once. Its antigen is unknown. No qualities accompany the bases; no much larger clone lies one base away. Compared with germline, V lacks 3 bases and J lacks 0 bases; bases without a gene match: 3. The CDR3 holds 15 amino acids from the cysteine to the phenylalanine. Of all the DNA, just the CDR3 is kept, 45 bases in frame from base 1. CDR1 is given as LGHNT and CDR2 as FRNRAP, both from the germline V gene.

Sequencing of TCRB CDR3 was done on genomic DNA with the immunoSEQ assay. On the authors' methods: Analyses were restricted to productive TCRB rearrangements. Clonality was calculated as a Shannon entropy-based productive clonality index, and a clone was defined by a unique TCRB CDR3 sequence. Repertoire overlap for a pair of samples was computed from each clone's template counts relative to total templates per sample. A correlation with a Spearman r of 0.6 to 0.65 was found between V-gene usage by flow cytometry and V-gene usage by TCRB sequencing. The source is immuneACCESS, and TCRdb retained only in-frame sequences with V and J called. Part of the clones is not carried over; for the studies checked, unresolved V genes explain less than half of this, and the remainder is unexplained. V and J calls and clone size follow that table, whereas D and trimming were derived from the DNA. This sample holds more than 15,000 clones; roughly 72% were observed only once. 5.3% of the sample rests with the top ten.

The sequence came from a man between 60 and 75 years old in good health. Recombination joined TRBV12-5 with TRBJ2-7; 9 middle bases align to TRBD1. Sequences were obtained from CD8+ T cells sorted from blood. Here the CDR3 is given as CASGFGTGSSYEQYF. Read as DNA, the sequence is TGTGCTAGTGGTTTTGGGACAGGGAGCTCCTACGAGCAGTACTTC.